Described below is a single T cell receptor (beta chain) sequence and its context. Those who participated ranged in age from roughly 18 to 89 years and resided in 20 to 30 US areas. Assignments of participants to cohorts depended upon their own reported clinical history. Someone with COVID-19 had been met by exposed participants within 2 weeks before study entry. Germline CDR1 SGHNT, CDR2 YYREEE (reference sequence). The CDR3 sequence is 14 residues long. V was trimmed by 4 bases and J by 2 bases, leaving 11 bases between them. The source of the sample is a study of blood T cell repertoires in COVID-19. As handled by the study authors: Cell counts per sample came from amplifying reference gene primers. Clones were read by immunoSEQ multiplex PCR, and TCRdb kept only the in-frame ones, dropping some. The V and J calls and clone size were taken over from that table, and D and trimming were inferred from the DNA. The sample yields a few hundred thousand clones, roughly 90% seen once.

What was sequenced was PBMCs or T cells enriched from blood (not recorded which). This clonotype originated in a woman aged 25 to 39 who had been exposed to COVID-19. The V call is TRBV5-4, the J call TRBJ2-3; D may be TRBD1 (6 bases). This CDR3 reads CASSNGGLTDTQYF. The CDR3 DNA reads as TGTGCCAGCAGCAATGGGGGCCTCACAGATACGCAGTATTTT. Variable domain in full (rest from reference TRBV5-4 and TRBJ2-3): ETGVTQSPTHLIKTRGQQVTLRCSSQSGHNTVSWYQQALGQGPQFIFQYYREEENGRGNFPPRFSGLQFPNYSSELNVNALELDDSALYLCASSNGGLTDTQYFGPGTRLTVL.